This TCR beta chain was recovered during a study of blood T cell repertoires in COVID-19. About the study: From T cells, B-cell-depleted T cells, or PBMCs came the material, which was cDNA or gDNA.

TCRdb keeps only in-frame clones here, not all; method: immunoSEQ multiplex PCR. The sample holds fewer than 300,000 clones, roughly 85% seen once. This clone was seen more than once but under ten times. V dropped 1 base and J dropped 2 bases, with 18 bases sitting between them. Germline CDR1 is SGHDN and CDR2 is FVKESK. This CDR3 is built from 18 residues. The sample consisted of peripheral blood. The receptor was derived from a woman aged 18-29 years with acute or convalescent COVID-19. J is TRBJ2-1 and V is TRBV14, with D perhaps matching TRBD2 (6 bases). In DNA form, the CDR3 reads TGTGCCAGCAGCCAAGGGGCGGCTAGCGCGAGACCCTACAATGAGCAGTTCTTC. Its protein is CASSQGAASARPYNEQFF. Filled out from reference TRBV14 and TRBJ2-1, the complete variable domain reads EAGVTQFPSHSVIEKGQTVTLRCDPISGHDNLYWYRRVMGKEIKFLLHFVKESKQDESGMPNNRFLAERTGGTYSTLKVQPAELEDSGVYFCASSQGAASARPYNEQFFGPGTRLTVL.